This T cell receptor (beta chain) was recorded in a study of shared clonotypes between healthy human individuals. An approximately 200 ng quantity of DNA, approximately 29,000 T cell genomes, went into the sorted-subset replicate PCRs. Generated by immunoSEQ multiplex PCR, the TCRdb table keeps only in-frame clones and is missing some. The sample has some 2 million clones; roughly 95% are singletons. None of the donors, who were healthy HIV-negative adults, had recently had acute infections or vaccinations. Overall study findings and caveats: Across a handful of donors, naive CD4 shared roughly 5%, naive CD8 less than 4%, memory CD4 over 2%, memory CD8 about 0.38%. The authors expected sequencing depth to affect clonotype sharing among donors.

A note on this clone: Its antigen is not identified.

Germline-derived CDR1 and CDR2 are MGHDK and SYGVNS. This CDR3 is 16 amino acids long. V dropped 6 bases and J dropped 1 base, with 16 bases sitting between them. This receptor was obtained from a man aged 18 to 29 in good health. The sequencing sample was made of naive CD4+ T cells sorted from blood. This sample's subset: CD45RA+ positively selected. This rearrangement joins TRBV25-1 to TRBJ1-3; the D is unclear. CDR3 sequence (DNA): TGTGCCAGCAGCATGAGGGTAACGGGTTCTGGAAACACCATATATTTT. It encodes CASSMRVTGSGNTIYF.